This TCR beta chain was captured in a study of post-analysis software for immune sequencing data. Whole-study context: Patients with relapsing-remitting, secondary progressive and progressive-relapsing multiple sclerosis courses were all represented. Findings and caveats of the study: Significantly decreased normalized Chao1 diversity was recorded for multiple sclerosis patients relative to controls. Samples prepared in the same batch strongly co-clustered by F measure.

Presence of unique molecular identifiers characterized the TCR beta cDNA libraries. A population of about 1 to 11 million T cells gave rise to roughly 0.5 million cDNA molecules. A single record per CDR3 protein comes from TCRdb applying MiXCR to the PCR reads. This table has a few hundred thousand distinct CDR3 sequences, under 40% appearing once. As for this clonotype: Antigen unknown.

The sequence was obtained from a girl between 2 and 17 years old with multiple sclerosis. Sequencing was done on a sample of blood.

The CDR3 sequence: CSARPQGLAGQYF. The CDR3 DNA reads as TGCAGTGCTAGACCCCAAGGACTAGCTGGGCAGTACTTC. This chain connects TRBV20-1 to TRBJ2-7; 8 positions match TRBD2. The CDR3 has 13 amino acids. The germline V gene encodes CDR1 DFQATT and CDR2 SNEGSKA (reference sequence). The V and J ends lost 2 bases and 9 bases, in that order; junction bases with no gene match: 9.